Reported below is one T cell receptor beta chain. Its antigen remains unknown. This sample stems from a study of Ad26.COV2.S vaccination and SARS-CoV-2 variants. Clones were sequenced by immunoSEQ multiplex PCR, and TCRdb holds only the in-frame ones, with some missing. This sample has 350,000 to 500,000 clones; approximately 90% occur once, and the top ten carry less than 4.5%. CDR3 size: 15 residues. Germline V gene lookup returns CDR1 LNHDA and CDR2 SQIVND (reference sequence). The V gene end was trimmed by 3 bases and the J gene end by 4 bases; junction bases not matched to a gene: 5. Treatment described: roughly 18 received Ad26.COV2.S at low or high dose, single or two shots; 5 received placebo; per-sample allocation not given. Each sample was drawn 63 days after the first injection (of vaccine or placebo). Study outcomes and limitations: Total T cell responses, in the TCR breadth and depth analyses, may have been underestimated. With respect to non-spike TCR breadth, vaccine and placebo recipients were similar.

The V gene is TRBV19, the J gene TRBJ2-3; 9 nucleotides line up with TRBD1. This clonotype was obtained from a person aged 18-60 years who received the Ad26.COV2.S COVID-19 vaccine or a placebo. Specimen: peripheral blood, collected in a trial of Ad26.COV2.S vaccine versus placebo. CDR3 sequence reads: CASSIGQGRADTQYF. DNA of the CDR3: TGTGCCAGTAGTATCGGACAGGGGAGAGCAGATACGCAGTATTTT.